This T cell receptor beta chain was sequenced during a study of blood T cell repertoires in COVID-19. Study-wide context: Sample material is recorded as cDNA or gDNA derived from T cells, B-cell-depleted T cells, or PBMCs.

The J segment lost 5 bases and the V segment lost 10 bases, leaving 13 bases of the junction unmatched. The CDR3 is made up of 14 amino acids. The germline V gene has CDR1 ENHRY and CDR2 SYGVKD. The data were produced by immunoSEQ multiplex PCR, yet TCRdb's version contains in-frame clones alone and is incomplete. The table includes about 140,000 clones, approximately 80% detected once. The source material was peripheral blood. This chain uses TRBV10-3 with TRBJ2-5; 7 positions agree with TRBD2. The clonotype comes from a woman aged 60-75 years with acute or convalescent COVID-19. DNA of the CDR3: TGTGCCACCCGGGAAGGGAGGGCCGGTGAGACCCAGTACTTC. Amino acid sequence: CATREGRAGETQYF.